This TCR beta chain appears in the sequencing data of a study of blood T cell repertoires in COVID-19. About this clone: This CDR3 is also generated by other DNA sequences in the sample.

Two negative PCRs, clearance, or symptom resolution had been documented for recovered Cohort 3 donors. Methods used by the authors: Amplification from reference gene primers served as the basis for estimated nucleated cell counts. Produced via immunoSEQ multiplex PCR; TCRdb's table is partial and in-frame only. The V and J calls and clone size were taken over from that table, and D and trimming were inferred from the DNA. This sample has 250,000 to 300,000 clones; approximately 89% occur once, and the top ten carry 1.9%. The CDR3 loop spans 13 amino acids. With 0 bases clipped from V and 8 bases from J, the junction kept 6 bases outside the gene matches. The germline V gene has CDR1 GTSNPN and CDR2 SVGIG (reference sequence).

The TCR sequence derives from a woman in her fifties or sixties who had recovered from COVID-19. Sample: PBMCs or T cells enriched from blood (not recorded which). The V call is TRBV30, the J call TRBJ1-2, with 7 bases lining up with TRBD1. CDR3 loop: CAWSVRGGYGYTF. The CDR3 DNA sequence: TGTGCCTGGAGTGTCAGAGGGGGCTACGGCTACACCTTC.